One sample yielded the 10 T cell receptor beta chains listed below, sequenced in a study of cytomegalovirus exposure and HLA in healthy donors. In the PCR, 60 Vbeta and 13 Jbeta primers were used. Produced via immunoSEQ multiplex PCR; TCRdb's table is partial and in-frame only. The table lists 55,000 to 75,000 clones. Source material: PBMCs. Source of these receptors: a woman in her 30s in good health and CMV-seronegative.

Turning to this clone: Other DNA variants within this sample encode the same CDR3. This chain connects TRBV18 to TRBJ1-1, with D hard to call. V shed 0 bases and J shed 0 bases, with 8 bases lying between them. This CDR3 comprises 15 residues. From germline, CDR1 is KGHSH and CDR2 LQKENI. The CDR3 nucleotides read TGTGCCAGCTCACCACCGTCGGGATTGAACACTGAAGCTTTCTTT. This translates into CASSPPSGLNTEAFF. The full variable domain, with the rest looked up from reference TRBV18 and TRBJ1-1, is NAGVMQNPRHLVRRRGQEARLRCSPMKGHSHVYWYRQLPEEGLKFMVYLQKENIIDESGMPKERFSAEFPKEGPSILRIQQVVRGDSAAYFCASSPPSGLNTEAFFGQGTRLTVV.

V and J are TRBV9 and TRBJ1-2; 7 bases are a match to TRBD1. J gave up 7 bases and V 2 bases, and 20 bases lay outside the gene matches. CDR3 size: 18 residues. Germline V CDR1 and CDR2: SGDLS, YYNGEE. The CDR3 is CASSVAPGTVNPMAGYTF. As DNA, the CDR3 is TGTGCCAGCAGCGTCGCACCCGGGACAGTGAACCCTATGGCTGGCTACACCTTC.

J is TRBJ1-1 and V is TRBV5-4; 8 nucleotides agree with TRBD1. The junction had 2 bases not matched to a gene; V was cut back by 1 base and J by 3 bases. This CDR3 contains 14 residues. Germline V gives CDR1 SGHNT, CDR2 YYREEE (reference sequence). CDR3 protein: CASSLPDRDTEAFF. The DNA for the CDR3 is TGTGCCAGCAGCTTGCCGGACAGGGACACTGAAGCTTTCTTT.

This chain uses TRBV5-4 with TRBJ2-3; 13 nucleotides match TRBD2. Germline assignment: CDR1 SGHNT and CDR2 YYREEE (reference sequence). The V segment lost 4 bases and the J segment 5 bases; nucleotides outside the gene matches: 4. This CDR3 spans 15 amino acids. The CDR3 DNA reads TGTGCCAGCAGCCCCCGACTAGCGGGGGGAGATACGCAGTATTTT. This translates into CASSPRLAGGDTQYF.

The genes are TRBV4-1 and TRBJ1-5; weak D call: TRBD1 (5 bases). The CDR3 is 16 amino acids. Germline V CDR1 and CDR2: MGHRA, YSYEKL. The V and J ends lost 0 bases and 0 bases respectively, with 9 bases between them. CDR3 loop: CASSQEAGGSNQPQHF. CDR3 bases: TGCGCCAGCAGCCAAGAGGCCGGGGGTAGCAATCAGCCCCAGCATTTT.

The chain links TRBV18 to TRBJ1-2, with D perhaps matching TRBD1 (5 bases). The CDR3 totals 14 residues. Trimming stripped 2 bases from V and 4 bases from J, with 11 bases between. Germline CDR1 KGHSH, CDR2 LQKENI. DNA for the CDR3: TGTGCCAGCTCACCAACAGGAGCTTCCTATGGCTACACCTTC. It codes for CASSPTGASYGYTF.

The rearrangement links TRBV7-9 to TRBJ1-1; D uncertain. Trimming took off 3 bases at V and 3 bases at J, with 8 bases between the two ends. CDR1 and CDR2 from the germline V gene are SEHNR and FQNEAQ (reference sequence). The CDR3 has 13 amino acids. The CDR3, as DNA: TGTGCCAGCAGCTTCCCCATTGACACTGAAGCTTTCTTT. Protein: CASSFPIDTEAFF.

The chain has TRBV4-2 and TRBJ1-5, with 7 bases fitting TRBD1. The CDR3 contains 16 residues. From germline, CDR1 is LGHNA and CDR2 YNFKEQ. V trimming: 1 base; J trimming: 4 bases; junction bases outside the gene matches: 7. The CDR3 bases are TGTGCCAGCAGCCAAGTTCCGGGACAGCCTAATCAGCCCCAGCATTTT. Amino acids: CASSQVPGQPNQPQHF.

V is TRBV19 and J is TRBJ2-1; TRBD2 matches at 12 bases. In germline, CDR1 is LNHDA, CDR2 SQIVND (reference sequence). Trimming cost V 7 bases and J 4 bases; bases outside gene matches: 8. There are 16 residues in the CDR3. The CDR3 DNA reads TGTGCCAGTACCCTGGGACTAGCGGGTCATTACAATGAGCAGTTCTTC. Translation: CASTLGLAGHYNEQFF.

This chain uses TRBV28 with TRBJ1-2, with 8 bases fitting TRBD1. The CDR3 is made up of 15 amino acids. V lost 6 bases and J lost 5; bases outside the gene matches: 11. Germline CDR1 and CDR2: MDHEN and SYDVKM. CDR3 nucleotide sequence: TGTGCCAGCAGCAAGAGGACAGGGCAGGGGTATGGCTACACCTTC. Translation gives CASSKRTGQGYGYTF.